This T cell receptor (beta chain) comes out of a study of blood T cell repertoires in COVID-19. Overall study context: Some COVID-19 samples were acute and others convalescent; all came from the United States, Italy and Spain. PBMCs, B-cell-depleted T cells, or T cells were the source of the cDNA or gDNA that made up the material.

Per the original methods: Amplification of reference gene primers was used by the study to estimate nucleated cell counts. Profiling relied on immunoSEQ multiplex PCR, and the TCRdb table lists in-frame clones only, not all of them. V, J and clone size reflect that table, while D and trimming were determined from the DNA. This table holds 230,000 or so clones, roughly nine tenths found once. Germline loops: CDR1 MNHEY, CDR2 SVGEGT. The CDR3 totals 13 residues. V was cut by 5 bases and J by 5 bases, with 12 bases left in between. The clonotype originates from a man aged 40-55 years with active or convalescent COVID-19. The chain employs TRBV6-2 or TRBV6-3 and TRBJ1-1; no firm D call. What was sequenced was peripheral blood. The CDR3 nucleotides are TGTGCCAGCAGTGCGGGCGGGCGGACTGAAGCTTTCTTT. It specifies CASSAGGRTEAFF.